This record covers a single T cell receptor (beta chain). Its target antigen remains unknown. Per-base qualities were not stored, and no clone one base away is much larger. The germline V gene (reference sequence) yields MNHEY for CDR1 and SMNVEV for CDR2. Trimming removed 7 bases from V and 1 base from J, leaving 11 bases between the germline ends. The CDR3 runs 14 amino acids, cysteine and phenylalanine included. The kept DNA is CDR3 alone, 42 bases in frame from the first base. The Qiagen DNeasy kit was used to extract genomic DNA from unsorted PBMCs and from the negatively selected CD4+ and CD8+ fractions. TCR beta CDR3 regions were amplified by immunoSEQ multiplex PCR using primers annealing to V and J segments. Amplification bias was minimized using a synthetic immune receptor repertoire, and residual bias was removed computationally after sequencing. As for the authors' bioinformatics: Custom Python scripts were used to quantify repertoire diversity as the Shannon entropy index. Unsorted, CD4+ and CD8+ repertoires were analyzed separately, except for combined analyses in which CD4+ and CD8+ sequences were merged in silico. A clone was considered expanded if an increase in frequency of at least 2-fold after treatment relative to C1D1 was found, and a pseudocount of 0.5 was applied to clones undetected at baseline. Clones with 0 or 1 copy at C1D1 were classified as singleton clones, and clones with 2 or more copies were classified as non-singleton clones. Clones expanded in unsorted samples were annotated as CD4+, CD8+ or unknown by matching protein sequences in sorted samples from the same patient. Wilcoxon tests on paired samples were used to test changes in diversity from C1D1 to C4D1. TCRdb carries this immuneACCESS record with in-frame sequences only. Its versions omit some clonotypes, under half of them owing to an unresolved V gene in the studies checked, with the rest unexplained. V and J calls and clone size are as listed in that table; D and trimming were resolved from the DNA. For this sample the table gives roughly 100,000 clones, of which under 95% were detected only once. The leading ten clones occupy roughly 2% of the sample.

The sample originates from a study of PD-1 blockade in classical Hodgkin lymphoma (dated by TCRdb to the early 2020s). General notes on the study: Nivolumab dosing was 3 mg/kg intravenously every 2 weeks, continuing until either disease progression or unacceptable toxicity. A peripheral blood immune signature of response to PD-1 blockade in classical Hodgkin lymphoma was defined using TCR beta sequencing and CyTOF. Overall results and qualifications from the work: The study was limited to a single clinical trial cohort, and causes of repertoire differences, possibly disease activity or prior therapy, remained undefined. Baseline diversity similar to that of newly diagnosed patients was observed in trial patients achieving complete response, whereas significantly lower diversity was observed in partial responders and progressors. Diversity was lower in patients who began nivolumab less than 1 year after ASCT, so these patients were left out of later analyses to avoid confounding by immune reconstitution. Newly diagnosed patients were reported to have lower baseline TCR diversity than healthy donors, and relapsed/refractory patients were reported to have lower baseline TCR diversity still. A significant rise by C4D1 was seen in CD4+ but not CD8+ TCR diversity (p=0.0027 vs p=0.16), with the rise being most apparent in complete responders (p=0.02).

Interpreted using the paper, the time point label stands for: cycle 4 day 1 (C4D1), after 6 weeks of nivolumab. Relapse after autologous stem cell transplantation had occurred in all trial patients, and cohorts A, B and C were distinguished by prior brentuximab vedotin exposure. The trial cohort comprised fewer than 65 patients with relapsed/refractory classical Hodgkin lymphoma whose best overall responses were complete response, partial response or progressive disease. In the multi-cohort phase II CheckMate 205 trial, trial patients received single-agent nivolumab. Best overall response was determined by an independent review committee according to the 2007 International Working Group response criteria. PBMCs from the trial were collected at three points: immediately before nivolumab initiation (C1D1), and during therapy at cycle 2 day 1 and cycle 4 day 1. Peripheral blood was collected in 8 mL Vacutainer Cell Preparation Tubes, from which PBMCs were isolated by centrifugation and then cryopreserved.

This chain is built from TRBV27 and TRBJ1-5, with the D gene too uncertain to name. The receptor's source is a human donor with classical Hodgkin lymphoma. The specimen comprised peripheral blood mononuclear cells (PBMCs), sampled before the fourth cycle of nivolumab. For the CDR3, the sequence is CASTQWGSNQPQHF. The DNA sequence follows: TGTGCCAGCACCCAGTGGGGAAGCAATCAGCCCCAGCATTTT.